The T cell receptor (beta chain) described here comes from a study of T-cell reconstitution after alpha-beta-depleted transplantation in children (dated by TCRdb to about 2016). Turning to the overall study: T-cell immune reconstitution after TCRalphabeta/CD19-depleted allogeneic hematopoietic cell transplantation in children was quantitatively tracked in the study by means of TCR repertoire profiling.

On the study overall, not on this receptor specifically: About two months after transplant, the apparently early recovery of alphabetaT-cell counts reportedly depended on just several hundred clones that had expanded rapidly and came from non-depleted graft cells. In some patients, the high TCRbeta diversity seen at day 60 was put down to recipient T cells and intrathymic progenitors that had survived conditioning. Hyperexpanded clone frequencies declined over subsequent months; after one year, T-cell counts and TCRbeta diversity were mostly attributed to newly produced T cells.

This clonotype has more than one count but fewer than ten. Its antigen remains unidentified. Base quality data are lacking; no much larger clone is found one base away. The library came from PCR. Sequencing took place on an Illumina HiSeq 2500. TCR libraries were prepared with molecular barcoding, using unique molecular identifiers to normalize TCRbeta repertoire quantification. TCRdb passed the public sequencing reads through fastp at Q25 and MiXCR, retaining productive beta sequences. Each CDR3 protein gets just one entry, which takes the most common genes and DNA from the rows behind it. The sample records around 450,000 distinct CDR3 sequences, 15% to 20% of which are singletons. The biggest ten clones account for less than 30% of the sample. The junction carries 15 bases between V and J, which are trimmed by 10 bases and 5 bases respectively. Counted from cysteine to phenylalanine, this CDR3 has 13 amino acids. Only CDR3 DNA is held: 39 bases, read in frame from base 1. CDR1 and CDR2, looked up from the germline V gene, are ENHRY and SYGVKD.

The label giving this sample's treatment or condition can be read as: allogeneic hematopoietic cell transplantation with graft depleted of TCRalphabeta T cells and CD19 B cells. TCRalphabeta/CD19-depleted allogeneic hematopoietic cell grafts were given to the transplant recipients, all of whom were children. This clonotype was obtained from a boy in the first two years of life who had a stem cell transplant for Wiskott-Aldrich syndrome, so the T cells may come from the graft donor. Here the chain combines TRBV10-3 and TRBJ2-1, with the D gene call left open. This specimen consisted of PBMCs, mostly from graft donor cells, obtained 360 days after TCRalphabeta/CD19-depleted stem cell transplant. The nucleotides are TGTGCCACCCGACCCGCTCTGAACAATGAGCAGTTCTTC. Its translation reads: CATRPALNNEQFF.